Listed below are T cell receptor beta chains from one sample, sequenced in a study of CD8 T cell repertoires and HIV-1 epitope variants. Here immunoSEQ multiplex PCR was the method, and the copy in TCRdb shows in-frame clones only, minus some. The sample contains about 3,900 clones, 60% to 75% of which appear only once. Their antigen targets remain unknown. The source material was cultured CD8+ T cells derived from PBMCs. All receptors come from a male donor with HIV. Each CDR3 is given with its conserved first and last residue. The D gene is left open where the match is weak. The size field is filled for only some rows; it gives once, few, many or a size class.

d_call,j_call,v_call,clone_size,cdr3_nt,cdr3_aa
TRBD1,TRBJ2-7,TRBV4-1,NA,TGCGCCAGCAGCCATGGTACCGGGACAGGGGTATACGAGCAGTACTTC,CASSHGTGTGVYEQYF
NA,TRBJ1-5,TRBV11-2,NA,TGTGCCAGCAGCCCCGACCCACTGGTCCGGCCCCAGCATTTT,CASSPDPLVRPQHF
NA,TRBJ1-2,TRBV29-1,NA,TGCAGCACGACTCAGGGGAGCTATGGCTACACCTTC,CSTTQGSYGYTF
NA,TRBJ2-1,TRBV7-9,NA,TGTGCCAGCAGCCCTGGATCAGCGGATGAGCAGTTCTTC,CASSPGSADEQFF
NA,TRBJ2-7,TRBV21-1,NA,TGTGCCAGCAGCAAAGCGTTGGACAGGGCCTCCGGTTCGTACGAGCAGTACTTC,CASSKALDRASGSYEQYF
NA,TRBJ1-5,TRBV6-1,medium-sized,TGTGCCAGCAGCGTAGACACCGACAACTATCAGCCCCAGCATTTT,CASSVDTDNYQPQHF
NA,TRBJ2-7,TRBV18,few,TGTGCCAGCTCACCACAGTTTGGGCAGGGGCCCTACGAGCAGTACTTC,CASSPQFGQGPYEQYF
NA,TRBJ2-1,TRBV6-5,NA,TGTGCCAGCAGTCCCGACGGGCCAAAGTACAATGAGCAGTTCTTC,CASSPDGPKYNEQFF
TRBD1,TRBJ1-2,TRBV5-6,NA,TGTGCCAGCAGCCCGGGACAGGGGGTCGACTATGGCTACACCTTC,CASSPGQGVDYGYTF
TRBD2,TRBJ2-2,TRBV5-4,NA,TGTGCCAGCACCCTGACTAGCGGGAGGTACACCGGGGAGCTGTTTTTT,CASTLTSGRYTGELFF
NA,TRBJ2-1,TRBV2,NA,TGTGCCAGCAGTGAAGCGCGAGAGGGGGAAAATGAGCAGTTCTTC,CASSEAREGENEQFF
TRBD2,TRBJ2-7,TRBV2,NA,TGTGCCAGCAGCGCAACTAGCGGGGGCTCCTACGAGCAGTACTTC,CASSATSGGSYEQYF
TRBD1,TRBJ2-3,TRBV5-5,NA,TGTGCCAGCAGTCTTCTTCCCGGTCAGGGGGCGGAAAGCACAAATACGCAGTATTTT,CASSLLPGQGAESTNTQYF
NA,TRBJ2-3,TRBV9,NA,TGTGCCAGCAAGAGTACAGGGAGCACAGATACGCAGTATTTT,CASKSTGSTDTQYF
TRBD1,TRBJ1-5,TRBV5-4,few,TGTGCCAGCAGCTCTAATCAGGGGGACCAGCCCCAGCATTTT,CASSSNQGDQPQHF
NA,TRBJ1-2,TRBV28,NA,TGTGCCAGCAGGCTACAGGGTATGGGCTATGGCTACACCTTC,CASRLQGMGYGYTF
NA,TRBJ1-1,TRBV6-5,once,TGTGCCAGCAGTTACTCCAACACTGAAGCTTTCTTT,CASSYSNTEAFF
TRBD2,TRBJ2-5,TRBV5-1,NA,TGCGCCAGCAGCTTATCCGGGACTAGCGGGGGTGAGACCCAGTACTTC,CASSLSGTSGGETQYF
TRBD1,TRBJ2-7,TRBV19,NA,TGTGCCAGTAGGTCAGCGGGACAGGGCTTCTACGAGCAGTACTTC,CASRSAGQGFYEQYF
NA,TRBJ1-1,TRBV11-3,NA,TGTGCCAGCAGCTTAGAAGGGAACACTGAAGCTTTCTTT,CASSLEGNTEAFF
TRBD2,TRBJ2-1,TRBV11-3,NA,TGTGCCAGCAGCCCATACCGGGGGGATGAGCAGTTCTTC,CASSPYRGDEQFF